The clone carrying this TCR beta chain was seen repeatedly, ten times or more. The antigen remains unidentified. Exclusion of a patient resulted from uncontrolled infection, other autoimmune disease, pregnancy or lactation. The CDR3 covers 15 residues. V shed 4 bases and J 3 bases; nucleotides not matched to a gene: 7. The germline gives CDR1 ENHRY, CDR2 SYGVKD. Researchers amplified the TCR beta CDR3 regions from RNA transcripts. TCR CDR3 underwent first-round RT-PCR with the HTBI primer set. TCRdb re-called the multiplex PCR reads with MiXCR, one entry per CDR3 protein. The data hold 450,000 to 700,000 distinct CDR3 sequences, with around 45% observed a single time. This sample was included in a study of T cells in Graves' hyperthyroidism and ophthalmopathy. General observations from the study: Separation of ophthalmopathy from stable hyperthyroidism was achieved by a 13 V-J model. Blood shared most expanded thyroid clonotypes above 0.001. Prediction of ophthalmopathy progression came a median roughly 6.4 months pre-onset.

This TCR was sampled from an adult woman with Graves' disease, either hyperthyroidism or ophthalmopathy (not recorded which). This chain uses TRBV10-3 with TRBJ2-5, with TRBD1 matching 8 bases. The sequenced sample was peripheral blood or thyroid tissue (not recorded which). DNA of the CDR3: TGTGCCATCAGTGCCTCGACAGGGGCTGAAGAGACCCAGTACTTC. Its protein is CAISASTGAEETQYF.